The clone carrying this T cell receptor (beta chain) was observed many times. Its antigen is undetermined. Germline V gives CDR1 SGHKS, CDR2 YYEKEE (reference sequence). The V gene lost 1 base and the J gene lost 0 bases, with 10 bases spanning the gap. This CDR3 has 15 amino acids. The 5'RACE template-switching step produced TCR cDNA and added a universal primer site and UMIs. TCRdb called the 5' RACE reads again in MiXCR, with one record for every CDR3 protein. The table shows around 310,000 distinct CDR3 sequences, with 3% to 4.5% occurring only once. The sample is drawn from a study of T cells after yellow fever vaccination. Study background: SMART-Seq v4 Ultra Low Input prepared the low-cell-number fractions.

Study-wide points: Abundant bulk-derived clonotypes could contaminate FACS-sorted repertoires.

The sample here was PBMCs, taken 5 days after the yellow fever booster vaccination. This receptor was obtained from a man aged 18 to 30 who received the YFV17D yellow fever vaccine. This chain connects TRBV5-5 to TRBJ1-2, with D perhaps TRBD1 (5 bases). The CDR3 nucleotides are TGTGCCAGCAGCTTGATCAGGGAGTCTAACTATGGCTACACCTTC. Its protein is CASSLIRESNYGYTF.